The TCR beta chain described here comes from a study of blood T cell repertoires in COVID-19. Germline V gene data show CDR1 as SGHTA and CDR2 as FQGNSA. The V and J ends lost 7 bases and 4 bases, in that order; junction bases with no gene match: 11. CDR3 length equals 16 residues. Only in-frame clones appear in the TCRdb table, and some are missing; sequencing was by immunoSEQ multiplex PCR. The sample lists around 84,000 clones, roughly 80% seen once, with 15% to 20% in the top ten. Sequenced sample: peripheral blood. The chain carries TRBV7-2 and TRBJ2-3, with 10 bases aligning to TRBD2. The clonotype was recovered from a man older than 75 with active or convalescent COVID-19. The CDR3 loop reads CASNRAGGQVADTQYF. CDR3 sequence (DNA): TGTGCCAGCAACAGAGCGGGGGGGCAGGTGGCAGATACGCAGTATTTT.